Here is one T cell receptor beta chain with its context. This specimen comes from a study of blood T cell repertoires in COVID-19. Across the whole study: T cells, B-cell-depleted T cells, or PBMCs provided the cDNA or gDNA that served as material.

Original methodology: Amplification of reference gene primers provided the estimated nucleated cell counts. The assay was immunoSEQ multiplex PCR, and TCRdb's table has in-frame clones only and misses some. Clone size and the V and J calls come from that table; the DNA yielded D and trimming. The sample lists some 300,000 clones; 80% to 90% were seen once. The Seattle patients, enrolled during active infection, were followed longitudinally. The germline V gene encodes CDR1 SGHTA and CDR2 FQGNSA. The CDR3 runs to 15 residues. V was clipped by 5 bases and J by 4 bases; unmatched bases: 6. The sample consisted of peripheral blood. This TCR was sampled from a woman aged 45-65 years with COVID-19, enrolled during active disease. The chain is built from TRBV7-2 and TRBJ2-7, with 12 bases aligning to TRBD1. This CDR3 reads CASSQGDRGPYEQYF. The CDR3 DNA sequence: TGTGCCAGCAGCCAAGGGGACAGGGGGCCGTACGAGCAGTACTTC.